This T cell receptor (beta chain) was captured by sequencing in a study of early T cells in non-severe SARS-CoV-2 infection. V lost 5 bases and J lost 11, with 28 bases in between. CDR1 is SNHLY and CDR2 is FYNNEI in the germline V gene. The length of the CDR3 is 17 residues. Each CDR3 protein gets one entry after TCRdb re-called the 5' RACE reads with MiXCR. The data hold around 83,000 distinct CDR3 sequences, with over 9.5% observed a single time. The chain is built from TRBV2 and TRBJ2-1; D could derive from TRBD1 or TRBD2 (5 bases each). The specimen comprised whole blood, sampled at baseline. The TCR sequence derives from an adult who was a healthcare worker with PCR-confirmed SARS-CoV-2 infection or an uninfected control (not recorded which). Written as DNA, the CDR3 is TGTGCCAGCAGTCCTACGGACCATCGGGATGGGGGTAATCAGCAGTTCTTC. Translated, it gives CASSPTDHRDGGNQQFF.